This T cell receptor (beta chain) emerged from a study of T cells in Graves' hyperthyroidism and ophthalmopathy. Across the whole study: Peripheral blood specimens were obtained at initial diagnosis, prior to any treatment.

Overall study results and limits: The model's output predicted ophthalmopathy at a median of roughly seven months prior to onset. Ophthalmopathy stood apart from stable hyperthyroidism in a 13 V-J model.

The CDR3 loop spans 14 amino acids. Between the trimmed V and J ends, which lost 4 bases and 1 base, there was a span of 11 bases. Looked up from germline, CDR1 is ENHRY and CDR2 is SYGVKD. With respect to this clonotype: Its specificity is unknown.

PBMCs were obtained from roughly 10 ml fresh peripheral blood. Template material for amplifying TCR beta CDR3 regions consisted of RNA transcripts. First-round RT-PCR with HTBI primers amplified the TCR CDR3 region. Each CDR3 protein is one row after TCRdb ran MiXCR on the multiplex PCR reads. The data show tens of thousands of distinct CDR3 sequences, roughly 49% seen once. The chain is built from TRBV10-3 and TRBJ2-7; D call uncertain. This TCR was sampled from a woman between 50 and 59 years old with Graves' hyperthyroidism that later progressed to Graves' ophthalmopathy. Material: blood. This chain's CDR3 is CAISGGRGSYEQYF. The CDR3 region has the DNA TGTGCCATCAGTGGAGGACGAGGTTCCTACGAGCAGTACTTC.